This T cell receptor beta chain was obtained from a study of cytomegalovirus exposure and HLA in healthy donors. The study's findings and limits: When analyzed later, the rates of TCR association showed variation by HLA locus, with DRB1 the most and HLA-C the fewest.

V gave up 0 bases and J gave up 4 bases; unmatched junction bases: 7. The CDR3 is made up of 16 amino acids. Germline CDR1 is SGDLS and CDR2 is YYNGEE. PCR was performed using 60 Vbeta and 13 Jbeta primers. TCRdb's copy holds only in-frame clones and misses some; the assay was immunoSEQ multiplex PCR. The sample lists approximately 97,000 clones, roughly four fifths seen once, with roughly 5.1% in the top ten. A note on this clone: Its antigen is undetermined.

The sample was PBMCs. The sequence was obtained from a man aged 35 to 55 in good health and CMV-seropositive. J is TRBJ2-3 and V is TRBV9, with 8 bases identical to TRBD2. This CDR3 is CASSVGASGSSDTQYF. CDR3 in DNA: TGTGCCAGCAGCGTAGGGGCCAGCGGGAGCTCAGATACGCAGTATTTT.